This is a list of T cell receptor beta chains from one sample in a study of chemoradiotherapy in HPV16-positive cancers. Profiling relied on immunoSEQ multiplex PCR, and the TCRdb table lists in-frame clones only, not all of them. The table includes about 6,900 clones, roughly 85% detected once. This material was acquired from a patient who underwent chemoradiotherapy. These receptors originate from a human donor with HPV-associated anogenital cancer. Both conserved end residues are trimmed from each CDR3. The order of the fields is J gene, V gene, CDR3 protein.

TRBJ1-1 TRBV7-3 ASSLTGAENTEAF
TRBJ1-1 TRBV28 ASSSGRNTEAF
TRBJ2-7 TRBV28 ASSYSGRNYYEQY
TRBJ1-5 TRBV5-6 ASSLTGSGNQPQH
TRBJ2-7 TRBV11-1 ASSPQTGGRSYEQY
TRBJ2-5 TRBV7-3 ASSFGAHHPVQETQY
TRBJ2-1 TRBV5-1 ASSWPRGLSEQF
TRBJ1-2 TRBV19 ASRSRDSVGYT
TRBJ1-2 TRBV19 ASMERAGGYT
TRBJ1-1 TRBV5-1 ASSMSQGAGNEAF
TRBJ2-2 TRBV6-5 ASRLQGTGELF
TRBJ2-3 TRBV5-1 ATAGTGGADTQY
TRBJ1-2 TRBV4-2 ASSQDADYNGYT
TRBJ1-1 TRBV14 ASSQGTGTEAF
TRBJ1-2 TRBV15 ATSRESGGYGYT
TRBJ2-5 TRBV20-1 SASPVETQY
TRBJ1-3 TRBV30 AWETAPGTIY
TRBJ1-6 TRBV30 AWSVGTDYNSPLH
TRBJ1-6 TRBV11-3 ASSLGLPGSPLH
. TRBV4-3 ASSQDRAGGAYEQY
TRBJ1-2 TRBV7-3 ASSFAGSNGYT
TRBJ1-2 TRBV7-9 ASSPTGVDYGYT
TRBJ1-1 TRBV6-1 ASTRKGRDTEAF
TRBJ2-5 TRBV28 ASSPPPGQKETQY
TRBJ2-7 TRBV5-4 ASSSGLAVYEQY
TRBJ2-7 TRBV7-9 ASSLQGYEQY
TRBJ1-1 TRBV9 ASSVLGQGNTEAF
TRBJ1-5 TRBV28 ASSLLQFNQPQH
TRBJ2-7 TRBV2 ASRAGYEQY
TRBJ2-6 TRBV28 ASSLGSGPGANVLT
TRBJ2-6 TRBV6-1 ASSIRAGANVLT
TRBJ1-4 TRBV6-1 ASSEAGTAEKLF
TRBJ2-7 TRBV7-9 ASSSSWTGSYEQY
TRBJ2-7 TRBV7-2 ASSRDSISYEQY
TRBJ1-2 TRBV19 ASRTEWSGYT
TRBJ1-1 TRBV7-8 ASSLLMVGQLKAF
TRBJ2-5 TRBV7-9 ASSRGETQY
TRBJ2-7 TRBV19 ASSTVGDGKQY
TRBJ1-4 TRBV19 ASSQGPGKEKLF
TRBJ1-2 TRBV19 ASSHPTGTTHGYT
TRBJ1-2 TRBV5-6 ASSPTGQGSSGYT
TRBJ1-4 TRBV7-8 ASSLGTGLTTNEKLF
TRBJ1-1 TRBV7-2 ASSSDRGNTEAF
TRBJ2-7 TRBV25-1 ASSERLNYEQY
TRBJ1-4 TRBV27 ASSSYAGDEKLF
TRBJ2-2 TRBV10-3 AISESKAGSSTGELF
TRBJ2-5 TRBV30 AWSRQGSETQY
TRBJ1-1 TRBV7-3 ASSRGTQMNTEAF
TRBJ2-1 TRBV6-1 ASSESQGGGQF
TRBJ1-6 TRBV4-1 ASSQDRAYSPLH
TRBJ2-1 TRBV7-2 ASSASGAGVRNEQF
TRBJ2-7 TRBV27 ASSLTRDNEQY
TRBJ1-6 TRBV5-4 ASSLKGQGAGSPLH
TRBJ2-7 TRBV30 AWSVLGDEQY
TRBJ1-6 TRBV28 ASSTGAWGYNSPLH
. TRBV27 ASSLGQSYEQY